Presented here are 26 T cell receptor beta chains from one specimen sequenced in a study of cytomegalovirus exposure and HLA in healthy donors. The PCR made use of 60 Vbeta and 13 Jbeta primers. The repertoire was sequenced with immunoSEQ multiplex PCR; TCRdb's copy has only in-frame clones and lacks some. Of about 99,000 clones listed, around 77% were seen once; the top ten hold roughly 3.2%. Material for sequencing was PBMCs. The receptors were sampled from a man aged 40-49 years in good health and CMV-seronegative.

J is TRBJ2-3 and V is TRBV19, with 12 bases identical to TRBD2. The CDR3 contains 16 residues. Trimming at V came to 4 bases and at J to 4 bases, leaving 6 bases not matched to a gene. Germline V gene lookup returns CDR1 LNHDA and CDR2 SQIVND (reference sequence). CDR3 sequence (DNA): TGTGCCAGTAGTACGGGACTAGCGGGTATTGCAGATACGCAGTATTTT. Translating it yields CASSTGLAGIADTQYF.

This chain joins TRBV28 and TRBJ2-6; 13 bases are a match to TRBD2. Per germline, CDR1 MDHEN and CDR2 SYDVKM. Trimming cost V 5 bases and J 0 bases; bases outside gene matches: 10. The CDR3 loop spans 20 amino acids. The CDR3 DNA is TGTGCCAGCAGTCTTTTGGGACTAGCGGGATCCAACTCTGGGGCCAACGTCCTGACTTTC. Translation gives CASSLLGLAGSNSGANVLTF.

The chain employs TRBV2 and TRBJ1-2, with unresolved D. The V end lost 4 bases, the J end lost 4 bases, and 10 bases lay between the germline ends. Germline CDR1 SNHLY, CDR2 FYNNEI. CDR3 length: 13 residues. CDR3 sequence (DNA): TGTGCCAGCAGTGCTGCGGAGAGCTATGGCTACACCTTC. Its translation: CASSAAESYGYTF.

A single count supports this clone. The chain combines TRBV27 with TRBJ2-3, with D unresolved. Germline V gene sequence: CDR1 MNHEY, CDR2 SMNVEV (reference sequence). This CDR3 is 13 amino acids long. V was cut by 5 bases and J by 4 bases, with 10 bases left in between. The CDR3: CASSIARADTQYF. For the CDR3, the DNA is TGTGCCAGCAGTATCGCTAGAGCAGATACGCAGTATTTT.

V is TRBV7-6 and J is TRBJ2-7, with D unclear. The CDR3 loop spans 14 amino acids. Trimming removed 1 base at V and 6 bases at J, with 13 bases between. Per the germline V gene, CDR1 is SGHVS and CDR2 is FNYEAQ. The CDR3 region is CASSLGAGASEQYF. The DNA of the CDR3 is TGTGCCAGCAGCTTAGGCGCCGGAGCAAGCGAGCAGTACTTC.

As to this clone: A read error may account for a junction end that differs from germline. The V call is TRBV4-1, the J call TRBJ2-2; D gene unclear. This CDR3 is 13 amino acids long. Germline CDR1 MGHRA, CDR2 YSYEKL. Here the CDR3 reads CASGQPLVGELFF. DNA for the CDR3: TGCGCCAGCGGCCAACCTTTAGTCGGGGAGCTGTTTTTT.

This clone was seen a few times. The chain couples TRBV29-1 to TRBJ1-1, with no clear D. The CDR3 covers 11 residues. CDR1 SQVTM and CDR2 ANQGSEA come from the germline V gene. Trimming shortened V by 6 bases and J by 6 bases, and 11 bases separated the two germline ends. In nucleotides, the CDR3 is TGCAGCGTGGCCGCGGCCGCTGAAGCTTTCTTT. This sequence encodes CSVAAAAEAFF.

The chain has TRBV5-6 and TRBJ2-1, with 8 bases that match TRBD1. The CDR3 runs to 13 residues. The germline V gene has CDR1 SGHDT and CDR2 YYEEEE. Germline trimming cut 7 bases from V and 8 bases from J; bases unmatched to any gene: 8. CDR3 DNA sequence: TGTGCCAGCGGCCGGACAGGGCAATATGAGCAGTTCTTC. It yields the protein CASGRTGQYEQFF.

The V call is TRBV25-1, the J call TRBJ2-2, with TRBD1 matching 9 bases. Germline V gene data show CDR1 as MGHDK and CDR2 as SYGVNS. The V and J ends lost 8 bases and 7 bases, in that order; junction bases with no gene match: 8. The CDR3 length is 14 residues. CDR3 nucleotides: TGTGCCAGCGCGAGGACAGGGGTTGGCGGGGAGCTGTTTTTT. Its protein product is CASARTGVGGELFF.

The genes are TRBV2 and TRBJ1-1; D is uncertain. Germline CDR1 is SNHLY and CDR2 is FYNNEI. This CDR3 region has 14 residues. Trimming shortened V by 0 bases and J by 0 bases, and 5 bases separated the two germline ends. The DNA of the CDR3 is TGTGCCAGCAGTGAAGCTCGTTTGAACACTGAAGCTTTCTTT. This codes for CASSEARLNTEAFF.

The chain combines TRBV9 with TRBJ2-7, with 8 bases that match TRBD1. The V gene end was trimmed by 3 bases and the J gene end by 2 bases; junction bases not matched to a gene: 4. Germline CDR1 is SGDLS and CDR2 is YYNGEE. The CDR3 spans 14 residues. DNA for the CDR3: TGTGCCAGCAGCGCAGGGGGCTTCCCCTACGAGCAGTACTTC. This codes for CASSAGGFPYEQYF.

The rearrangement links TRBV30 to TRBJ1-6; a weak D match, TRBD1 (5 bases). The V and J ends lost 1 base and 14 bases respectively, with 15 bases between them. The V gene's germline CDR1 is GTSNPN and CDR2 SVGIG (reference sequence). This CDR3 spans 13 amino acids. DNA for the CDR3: TGTGCCTGGAGTGGGGGGGGACTGTCGGCCCTCCACTTT. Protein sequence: CAWSGGGLSALHF.

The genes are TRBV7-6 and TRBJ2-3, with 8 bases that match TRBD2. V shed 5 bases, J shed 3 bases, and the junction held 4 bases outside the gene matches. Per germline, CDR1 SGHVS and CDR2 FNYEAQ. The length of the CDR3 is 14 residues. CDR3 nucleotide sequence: TGTGCCAGCAGCCCGGGGGGGCCTACAGATACGCAGTATTTT. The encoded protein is CASSPGGPTDTQYF.

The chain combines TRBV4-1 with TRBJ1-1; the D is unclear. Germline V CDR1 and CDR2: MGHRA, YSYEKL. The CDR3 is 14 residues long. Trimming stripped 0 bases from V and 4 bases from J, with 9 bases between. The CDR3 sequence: CASSQDPGSTEAFF. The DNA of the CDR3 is TGCGCCAGCAGCCAAGATCCCGGGAGCACTGAAGCTTTCTTT.

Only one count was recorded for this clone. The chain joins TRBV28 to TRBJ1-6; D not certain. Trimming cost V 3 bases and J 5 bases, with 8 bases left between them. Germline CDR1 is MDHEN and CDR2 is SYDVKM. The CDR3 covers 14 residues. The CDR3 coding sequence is TGTGCCAGCAGTTTTGGAGAGGATAATTCACCCCTCCACTTT. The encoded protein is CASSFGEDNSPLHF.

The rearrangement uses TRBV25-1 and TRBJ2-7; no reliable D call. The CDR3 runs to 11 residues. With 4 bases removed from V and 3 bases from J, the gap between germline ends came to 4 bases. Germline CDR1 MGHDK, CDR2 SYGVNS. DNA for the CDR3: TGTGCCAGCAGTGCCAACTACGAGCAGTACTTC. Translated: CASSANYEQYF.

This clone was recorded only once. CDR3 DNA sequence: TGCGCCACAGCAGAGGCGGGGGGGCTTTATGAGCAGTTCTTC. Its protein is CATAEAGGLYEQFF. This rearrangement joins TRBV4-1 to TRBJ2-1; 9 bases fit TRBD2. Trimming at V came to 10 bases and at J to 8 bases, leaving 12 bases not matched to a gene. Germline CDR1 and CDR2: MGHRA and YSYEKL. The CDR3 is made up of 14 amino acids.

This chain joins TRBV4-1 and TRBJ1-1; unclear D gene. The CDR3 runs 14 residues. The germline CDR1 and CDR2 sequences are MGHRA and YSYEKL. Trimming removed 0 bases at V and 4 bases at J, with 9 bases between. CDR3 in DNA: TGCGCCAGCAGCCAAGAGCCAGGAATCACTGAAGCTTTCTTT. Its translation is CASSQEPGITEAFF.

CDR3 region: CATSRDRGGSGGYTF. As DNA, the CDR3 is TGTGCCACCAGCAGAGATCGGGGAGGGTCCGGTGGCTACACCTTC. The chain uses TRBV15 and TRBJ1-2; D unclear. From germline, CDR1 is LNHNV and CDR2 YYDKDF (reference sequence). Between the trimmed V and J ends, which lost 0 bases and 7 bases, there was a span of 15 bases. This CDR3 comprises 15 residues. The full variable domain, with the rest looked up from reference TRBV15 and TRBJ1-2, is DAMVIQNPRYQVTQFGKPVTLSCSQTLNHNVMYWYQQKSSQAPKLLFHYYDKDFNNEADTPDNFQSRRPNTSFCFLDIRSPGLGDTAMYLCATSRDRGGSGGYTFGSGTRLTVV.

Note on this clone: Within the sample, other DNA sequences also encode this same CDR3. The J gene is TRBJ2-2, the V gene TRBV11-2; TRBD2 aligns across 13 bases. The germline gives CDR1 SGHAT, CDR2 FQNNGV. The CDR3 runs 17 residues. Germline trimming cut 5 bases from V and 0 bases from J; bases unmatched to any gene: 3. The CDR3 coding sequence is TGTGCCAGCAGCAGGACTAGCGGGGGTCCGAACACCGGGGAGCTGTTTTTT. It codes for CASSRTSGGPNTGELFF.

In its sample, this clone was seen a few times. The DNA for the CDR3 is TGTGCCAGCACCCCCGGGACAGGGGGCGCGTACACTGAAGCTTTCTTT. Translated: CASTPGTGGAYTEAFF. J is TRBJ1-1 and V is TRBV5-6; 12 bases are shared with TRBD1. Per the germline V gene, CDR1 is SGHDT and CDR2 is YYEEEE. CDR3 length: 16 residues. The trim removed 6 bases at V and 3 bases at J, leaving 9 bases unmatched.

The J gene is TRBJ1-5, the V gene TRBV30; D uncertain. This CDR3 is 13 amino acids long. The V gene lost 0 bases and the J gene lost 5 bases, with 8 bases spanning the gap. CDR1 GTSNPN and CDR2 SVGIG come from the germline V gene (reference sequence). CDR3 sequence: CAWSVSLDQPQHF. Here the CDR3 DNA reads TGTGCCTGGAGTGTATCCCTCGATCAGCCCCAGCATTTT.

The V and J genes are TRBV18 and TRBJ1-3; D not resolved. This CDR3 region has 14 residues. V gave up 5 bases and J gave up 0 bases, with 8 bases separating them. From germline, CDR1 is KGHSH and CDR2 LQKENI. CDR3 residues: CASSAQSSGNTIYF. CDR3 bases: TGTGCCAGCTCAGCACAGAGCTCTGGAAACACCATATATTTT.

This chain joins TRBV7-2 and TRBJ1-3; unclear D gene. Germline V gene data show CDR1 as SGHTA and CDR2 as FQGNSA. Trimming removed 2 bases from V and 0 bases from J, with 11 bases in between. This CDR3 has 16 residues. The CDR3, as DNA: TGTGCCAGCAGCTTAAAATCCGCCTACTCTGGAAACACCATATATTTT. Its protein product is CASSLKSAYSGNTIYF.

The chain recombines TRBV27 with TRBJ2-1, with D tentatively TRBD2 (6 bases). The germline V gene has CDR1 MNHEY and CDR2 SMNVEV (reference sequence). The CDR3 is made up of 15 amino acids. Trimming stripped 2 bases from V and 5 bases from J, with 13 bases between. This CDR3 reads CASSLRLGGHNEQFF. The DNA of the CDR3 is TGTGCCAGCAGTTTACGACTAGGTGGCCACAATGAGCAGTTCTTC.

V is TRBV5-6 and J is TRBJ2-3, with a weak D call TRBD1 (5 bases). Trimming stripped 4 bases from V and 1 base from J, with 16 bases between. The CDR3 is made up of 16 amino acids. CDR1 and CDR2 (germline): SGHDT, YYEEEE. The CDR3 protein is CASSPLPVGGTDTQYF. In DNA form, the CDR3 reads TGTGCCAGCAGCCCCCTCCCCGTAGGGGGCACAGATACGCAGTATTTT.